The T cell receptor (beta chain) described here comes from a study of cytomegalovirus exposure and HLA in healthy donors. Method: immunoSEQ multiplex PCR; TCRdb's copy keeps in-frame clones and lacks some. Counted here are some 210,000 clones, approximately 87% occurring once; the ten biggest clones make up around 5.4%. This clone has more than one count but fewer than ten. Its antigen is still unknown. CDR3 length equals 11 residues. Trimming pared 2 bases from V and 7 bases from J, leaving 3 bases between. Germline-derived CDR1 and CDR2 are SGHRS and YFSETQ. General study findings and limits: The TCR clusters that emerged in the first cohort tended, a later analysis found, to co-occur in the 120 or so validation repertoires. Many donors shared some public TCRs, even though most TCR sequences were rare. Researchers counted around 160 TCR beta chains as cytomegalovirus-associated.

Sample: PBMCs. This TCR was sampled from a woman under 30 in good health and CMV-seronegative. The chain employs TRBV5-1 and TRBJ2-2; no firm D call. This CDR3 is CASSLLGELFF. Written as DNA, the CDR3 is TGCGCCAGCAGCTTACTCGGGGAGCTGTTTTTT.